These 10 T cell receptor beta chains originate from one sample sequenced in a study of T cell responses to AZD1222 COVID-19 vaccine. Here immunoSEQ multiplex PCR was the method, and the copy in TCRdb shows in-frame clones only, minus some. Of about 94,000 clones listed, around 85% are singletons. The material sequenced was peripheral blood, taken 28 days after the second AZD1222 dose. The receptors here all came from an adult who received the AZD1222 COVID-19 vaccine.

On this clone: A read error may produce the germline difference seen at one junction end. The rearrangement uses TRBV5-1 and TRBJ2-2; TRBD1 matches 7 bases. Germline CDR1 is SGHRS and CDR2 is YFSETQ. This CDR3 region has 16 residues. The CDR3 sequence is CASSFSGQTNTEELFF. For the CDR3, the DNA is TGCGCCAGCAGCTTCTCGGGACAGACAAACACCGAGGAGCTGTTTTTT.

The genes are TRBV19 and TRBJ1-3; possibly TRBD1 for D (5 bases). Germline lookup yields CDR1 LNHDA and CDR2 SQIVND (reference sequence). Trimming took off 6 bases at V and 1 base at J, with 10 bases between the two ends. The CDR3 covers 14 residues. The CDR3 reads CASSDGGSGNTIYF. The CDR3, as DNA: TGTGCCAGTAGCGACGGGGGGTCTGGAAACACCATATATTTT.

The V and J genes are TRBV5-4 and TRBJ2-1, with D possibly TRBD2 on 5 matching bases. V lost 4 bases and J lost 6, with 14 bases in between. CDR3 length equals 14 residues. Per germline, CDR1 SGHNT and CDR2 YYREEE (reference sequence). This CDR3 reads CASSKEALSNEQFF. In DNA form, the CDR3 reads TGTGCCAGCAGCAAGGAGGCCCTGTCCAATGAGCAGTTCTTC.

This chain joins TRBV28 and TRBJ1-5; D is possibly TRBD1 (6 bases). CDR3 length equals 15 residues. V was clipped by 3 bases and J by 7 bases, with 16 bases between them. In germline, CDR1 is MDHEN, CDR2 SYDVKM. The CDR3 protein is CASSFLQGPWQPQHF. In DNA form, the CDR3 reads TGTGCCAGCAGTTTTTTACAGGGTCCCTGGCAGCCCCAGCATTTT.

The chain joins TRBV5-1 to TRBJ1-4; D is possibly TRBD1 (5 bases). Germline CDR1 SGHRS, CDR2 YFSETQ. The CDR3 is 14 residues long. The V gene lost 4 bases and the J gene lost 6 bases, with 13 bases spanning the gap. In DNA, the CDR3 is TGCGCCAGCAGCAAGGGGCCGACGGATGAAAAACTGTTTTTT. It codes for CASSKGPTDEKLFF.

This chain links TRBV28 with TRBJ2-7; D remains ambiguous. The germline gives CDR1 MDHEN, CDR2 SYDVKM. V lost 2 bases and J 4 bases, leaving 12 bases between the germline ends. This CDR3 is 14 amino acids long. CDR3 sequence: CASSLTGPIYEQYF. The DNA of the CDR3 is TGTGCCAGCAGTTTAACGGGCCCTATTTACGAGCAGTACTTC.

The rearrangement uses TRBV7-2 and TRBJ1-6; D may be TRBD1 (6 bases). CDR1 is SGHTA, CDR2 FQGNSA, per germline. CDR3 size: 16 residues. Trimming stripped 6 bases from V and 0 bases from J, with 12 bases between. CDR3 DNA: TGTGCCAGCAGACCACAGGGAAGCTCCTATAATTCACCCCTCCACTTT. Translated, it gives CASRPQGSSYNSPLHF.

CDR3 bases: TGTGCCAGCACGGGGGGAGGAGATACGCAGTATTTT. This encodes CASTGGGDTQYF. The chain carries TRBV9 and TRBJ2-3; 7 positions match TRBD2. V lost 6 bases, J lost 5 bases, and 3 bases stayed unmatched. The CDR3 runs 12 residues. The germline gives CDR1 SGDLS, CDR2 YYNGEE.

V gene TRBV5-1 combines with J gene TRBJ2-3; no firm D call. This CDR3 region has 15 residues. In germline, CDR1 is SGHRS, CDR2 YFSETQ. Trimming shortened V by 2 bases and J by 0 bases, and 10 bases separated the two germline ends. The CDR3 DNA reads TGCGCCAGCAGCTTACCTGCCCCTAGCACAGATACGCAGTATTTT. Its protein is CASSLPAPSTDTQYF.

This sequence joins TRBV30 and TRBJ1-2; D is undetermined. V shed 3 bases and J shed 8 bases, with 10 bases lying between them. CDR3 size: 11 residues. The V gene's germline CDR1 is GTSNPN and CDR2 SVGIG (reference sequence). CDR3 sequence: CAWSFMGGYTF. Written as DNA, the CDR3 is TGTGCCTGGAGCTTTATGGGGGGCTACACCTTC. Drawing the rest from reference TRBV30 and TRBJ1-2, the complete variable domain is SQTIHQWPATLVQPVGSPLSLECTVEGTSNPNLYWYRQAAGRGLQLLFYSVGIGQISSEVPQNLSASRPQDRQFILSSKKLLLSDSGFYLCAWSFMGGYTFGSGTRLTVV.